The TCR beta chain under discussion was sequenced for a study of cytomegalovirus exposure and HLA in healthy donors. The CDR3 runs 13 residues. With 9 bases clipped from V and 7 bases from J, the junction kept 5 bases outside the gene matches. The germline V gene has CDR1 MNHEY and CDR2 SMNVEV (reference sequence). Each donor's status was that of a healthy bone marrow donor. In the PCR, 60 Vbeta and 13 Jbeta primers were used. Some clones are missing from TCRdb's copy, which holds only in-frame ones; the method was immunoSEQ multiplex PCR. In the table there are around 110,000 clones, around three quarters of which are singletons.

The chain uses TRBV27 and TRBJ2-7; 14 bases match TRBD2. Sequencing was performed on PBMCs. The receptor comes from a man in his thirties or forties in good health and CMV-seropositive. The DNA of the CDR3 is TGTGCCAGTCGACTAGCGGGGGGGCGGGAGCAGTACTTC. It encodes CASRLAGGREQYF.